What follows are 3 T cell receptor beta chains derived from one specimen sequenced in a study of beta chain features in type 1 diabetes. Whole-study findings and limits: Across all four CD4+ subsets, people with type 1 diabetes showed modestly shorter TCRB CDR3s.

The entirety of the isolated RNA underwent reverse transcription, so expressed TCRB transcripts were sequenced. Clones were sequenced by immunoSEQ multiplex PCR, and TCRdb holds only the in-frame ones, with some missing. This sample has more than 150,000 clones, with about 9% found just once. These receptors lack a known antigen. Sequenced input: central memory CD4+ T cells from blood. The receptors here all came from a woman aged 30 to 39 with type 1 diabetes.

The J gene is TRBJ1-2, the V gene TRBV7-9; D might be TRBD1 (5 bases). This CDR3 is built from 13 residues. CDR1 and CDR2 (germline): SEHNR, FQNEAQ (reference sequence). V dropped 5 bases and J dropped 1 base, with 8 bases sitting between them. CDR3 bases: TGTGCCAGCAGCCCGACAGTTAACTATGGCTACACCTTC. The encoded protein is CASSPTVNYGYTF.

The chain recombines TRBV14 with TRBJ2-5, with 9 positions matching TRBD2. CDR1 is SGHDN, CDR2 FVKESK, per germline. The CDR3 covers 16 residues. V lost 0 bases, J lost 5 bases, and 7 bases stayed unmatched. CDR3 loop: CASSQDRGRVLETQYF. The CDR3 coding sequence is TGTGCCAGCAGCCAAGACCGCGGGAGGGTCTTGGAGACCCAGTACTTC.

The chain links TRBV2 to TRBJ1-1; D unclear. The length of the CDR3 is 13 residues. In germline, CDR1 is SNHLY, CDR2 FYNNEI. V was cut by 8 bases and J by 2 bases, with 12 bases left in between. In nucleotides, the CDR3 is TGTGCCAGCCTCCGAGATTTCAACACTGAAGCTTTCTTT. This codes for CASLRDFNTEAFF.